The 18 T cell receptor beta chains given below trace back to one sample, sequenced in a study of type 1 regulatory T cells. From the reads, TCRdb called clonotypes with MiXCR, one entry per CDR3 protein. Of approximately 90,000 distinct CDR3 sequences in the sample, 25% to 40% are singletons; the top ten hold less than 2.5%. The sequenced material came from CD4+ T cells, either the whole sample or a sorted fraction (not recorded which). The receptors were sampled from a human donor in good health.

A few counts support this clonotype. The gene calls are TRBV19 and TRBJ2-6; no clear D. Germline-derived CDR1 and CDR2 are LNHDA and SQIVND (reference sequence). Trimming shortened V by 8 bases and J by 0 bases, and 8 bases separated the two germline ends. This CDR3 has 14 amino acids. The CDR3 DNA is TGTGCCAGTTCGGGCATCTCTGGGGCCAACGTCCTGACTTTC. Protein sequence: CASSGISGANVLTF.

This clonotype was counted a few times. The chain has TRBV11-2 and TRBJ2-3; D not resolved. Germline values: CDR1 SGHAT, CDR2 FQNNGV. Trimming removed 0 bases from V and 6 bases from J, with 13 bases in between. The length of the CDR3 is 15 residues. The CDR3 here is CASSLEGWTADTQYF. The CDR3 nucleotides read TGTGCCAGCAGCTTAGAGGGTTGGACGGCGGATACGCAGTATTTT.

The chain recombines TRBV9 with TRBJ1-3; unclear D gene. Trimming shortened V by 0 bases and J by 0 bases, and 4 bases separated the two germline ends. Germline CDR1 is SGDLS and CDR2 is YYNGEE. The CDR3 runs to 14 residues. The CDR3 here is CASSVEGSGNTIYF. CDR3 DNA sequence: TGTGCCAGCAGCGTAGAGGGCTCTGGAAACACCATATATTTT.

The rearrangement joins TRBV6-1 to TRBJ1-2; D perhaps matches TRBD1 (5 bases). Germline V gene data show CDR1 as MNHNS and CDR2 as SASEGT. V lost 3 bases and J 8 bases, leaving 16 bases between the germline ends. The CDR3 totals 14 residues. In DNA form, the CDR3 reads TGTGCCAGCAGTGATATCGCAGGGCTGTGGGGCTACACCTTC. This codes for CASSDIAGLWGYTF.

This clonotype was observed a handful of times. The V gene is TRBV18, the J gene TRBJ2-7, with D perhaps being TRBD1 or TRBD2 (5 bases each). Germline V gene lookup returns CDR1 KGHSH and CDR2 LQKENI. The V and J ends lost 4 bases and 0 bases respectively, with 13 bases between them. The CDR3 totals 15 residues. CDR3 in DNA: TGTGCCAGCTCACACTCCGCAGGGAGCTCCTACGAGCAGTACTTC. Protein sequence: CASSHSAGSSYEQYF.

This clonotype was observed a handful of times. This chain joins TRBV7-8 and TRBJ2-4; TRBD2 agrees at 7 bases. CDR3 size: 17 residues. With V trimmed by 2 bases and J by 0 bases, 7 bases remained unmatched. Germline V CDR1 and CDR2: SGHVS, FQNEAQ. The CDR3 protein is CASSLTTGGIAKNIQYF. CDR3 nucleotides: TGTGCCAGCAGCTTAACTACCGGGGGGATAGCCAAAAACATTCAGTACTTC.

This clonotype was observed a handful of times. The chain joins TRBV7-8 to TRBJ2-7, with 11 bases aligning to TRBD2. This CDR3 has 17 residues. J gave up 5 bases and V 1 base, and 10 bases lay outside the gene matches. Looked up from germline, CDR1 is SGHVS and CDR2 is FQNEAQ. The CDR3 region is CASSLGRLAGGWHEQYF. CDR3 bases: TGTGCCAGCAGCTTAGGCAGGCTAGCGGGAGGCTGGCACGAGCAGTACTTC.

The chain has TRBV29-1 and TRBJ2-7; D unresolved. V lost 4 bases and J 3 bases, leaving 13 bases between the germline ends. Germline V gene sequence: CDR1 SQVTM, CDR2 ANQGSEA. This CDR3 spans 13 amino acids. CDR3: CSVARSPHYEQYF. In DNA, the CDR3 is TGCAGCGTTGCGCGGTCCCCCCACTACGAGCAGTACTTC.

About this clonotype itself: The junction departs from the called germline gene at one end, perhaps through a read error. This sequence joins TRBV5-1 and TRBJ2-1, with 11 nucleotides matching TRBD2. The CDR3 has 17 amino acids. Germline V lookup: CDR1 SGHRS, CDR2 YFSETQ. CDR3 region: CASSLQRALAGDNKQFF. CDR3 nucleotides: TGCGCCAGCAGCTTGCAAAGGGCACTAGCGGGGGACAATAAGCAGTTCTTC.

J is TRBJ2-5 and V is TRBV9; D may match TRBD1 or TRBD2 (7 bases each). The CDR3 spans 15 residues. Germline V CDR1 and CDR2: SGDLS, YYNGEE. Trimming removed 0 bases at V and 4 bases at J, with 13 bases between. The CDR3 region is CASSVVAGGVETQYF. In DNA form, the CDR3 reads TGTGCCAGCAGCGTAGTGGCAGGGGGGGTAGAGACCCAGTACTTC.

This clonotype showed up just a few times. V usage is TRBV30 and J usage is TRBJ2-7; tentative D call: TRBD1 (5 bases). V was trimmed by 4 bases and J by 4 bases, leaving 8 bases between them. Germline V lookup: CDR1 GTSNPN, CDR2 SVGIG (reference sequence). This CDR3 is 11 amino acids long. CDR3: CAWTKGYEQYF. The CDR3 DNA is TGTGCCTGGACCAAGGGGTACGAGCAGTACTTC.

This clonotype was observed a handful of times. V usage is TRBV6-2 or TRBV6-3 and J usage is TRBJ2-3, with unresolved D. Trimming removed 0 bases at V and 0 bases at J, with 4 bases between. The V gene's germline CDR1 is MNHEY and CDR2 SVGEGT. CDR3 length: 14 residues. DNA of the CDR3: TGTGCCAGCAGTTACTCCGACAGCACAGATACGCAGTATTTT. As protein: CASSYSDSTDTQYF.

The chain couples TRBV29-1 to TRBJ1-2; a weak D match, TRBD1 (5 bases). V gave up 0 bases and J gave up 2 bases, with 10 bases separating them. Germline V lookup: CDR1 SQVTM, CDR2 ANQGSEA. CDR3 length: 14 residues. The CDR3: CSVEDRQGNYGYTF. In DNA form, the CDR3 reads TGCAGCGTTGAAGATCGCCAGGGCAACTATGGCTACACCTTC.

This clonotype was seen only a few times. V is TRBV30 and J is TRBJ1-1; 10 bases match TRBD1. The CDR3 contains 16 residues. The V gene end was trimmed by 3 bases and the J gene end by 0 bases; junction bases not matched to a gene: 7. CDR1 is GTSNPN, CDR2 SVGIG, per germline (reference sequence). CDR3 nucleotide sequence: TGTGCCTGGAGCCCGACGGGACAGGGGATGAACACTGAAGCTTTCTTT. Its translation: CAWSPTGQGMNTEAFF.

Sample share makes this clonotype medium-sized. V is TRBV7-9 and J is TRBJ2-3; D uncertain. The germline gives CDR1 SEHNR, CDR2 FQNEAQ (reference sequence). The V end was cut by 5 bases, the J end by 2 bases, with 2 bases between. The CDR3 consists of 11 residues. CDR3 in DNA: TGTGCCAGCAGCAACACAGATACGCAGTATTTT. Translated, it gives CASSNTDTQYF.

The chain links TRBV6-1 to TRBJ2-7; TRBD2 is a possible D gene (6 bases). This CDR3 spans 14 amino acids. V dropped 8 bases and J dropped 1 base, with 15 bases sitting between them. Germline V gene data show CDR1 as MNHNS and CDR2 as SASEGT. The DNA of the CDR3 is TGTGCCAGCGGGTCGGGGGTAGGGTCCTACGAGCAGTACTTC. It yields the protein CASGSGVGSYEQYF.

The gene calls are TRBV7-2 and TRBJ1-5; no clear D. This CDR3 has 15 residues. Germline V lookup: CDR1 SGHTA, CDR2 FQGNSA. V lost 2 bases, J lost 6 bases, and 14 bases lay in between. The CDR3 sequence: CASSLTGRSGQPQHF. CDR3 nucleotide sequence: TGTGCCAGCAGCTTAACTGGCAGGTCGGGTCAGCCCCAGCATTTT.

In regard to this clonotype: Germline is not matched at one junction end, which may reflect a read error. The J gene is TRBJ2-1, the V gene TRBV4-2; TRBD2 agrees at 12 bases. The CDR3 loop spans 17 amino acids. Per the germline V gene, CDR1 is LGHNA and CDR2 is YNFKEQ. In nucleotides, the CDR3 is TGTGTCAGCAGCCAACTCGGACTAGCGGGATCCTACAATGAGCAGTTCTTC. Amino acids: CVSSQLGLAGSYNEQFF.